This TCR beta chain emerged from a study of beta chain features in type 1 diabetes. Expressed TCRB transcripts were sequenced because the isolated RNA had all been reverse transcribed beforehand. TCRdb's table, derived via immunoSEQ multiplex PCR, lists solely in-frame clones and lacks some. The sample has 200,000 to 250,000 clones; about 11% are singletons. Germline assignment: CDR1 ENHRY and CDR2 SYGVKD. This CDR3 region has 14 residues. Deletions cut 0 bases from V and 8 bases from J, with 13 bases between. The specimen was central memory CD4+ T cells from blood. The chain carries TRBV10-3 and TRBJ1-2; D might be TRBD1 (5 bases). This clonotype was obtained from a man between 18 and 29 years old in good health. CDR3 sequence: CAISESGGRKGYTF. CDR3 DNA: TGTGCCATCAGTGAGTCTGGGGGACGAAAGGGCTACACCTTC.